This TCR beta chain was recorded in a study of lymphopenia after photon versus proton radiotherapy. Points from the study as a whole: Larger post-nadir TCR diversity loss correlated inversely with survival in deceased patients. Under photons, naive T cells and diversity fell while effector/memory populations rose.

The CDR3 has 14 amino acids. CDR1 and CDR2 (germline): SQVTM, ANQGSEA. V shed 5 bases and J shed 0 bases, with 13 bases lying between them. Only a few counts were recorded for this clone. Its specificity is unknown. The method was immunoSEQ multiplex PCR; TCRdb's version includes in-frame clones alone and lacks a portion of them. The data show about 4,500 clones, around 69% seen once. Sequenced material: peripheral blood, taken from a patient treated with proton-based radiotherapy. This clonotype was obtained from a man of 80 years or more with esophageal cancer. This chain uses TRBV29-1 with TRBJ1-1; D gene ambiguous. The CDR3 is CSVRELQVNTEAFF. In DNA form, the CDR3 reads TGCAGCGTTAGGGAGCTGCAGGTGAACACTGAAGCTTTCTTT.